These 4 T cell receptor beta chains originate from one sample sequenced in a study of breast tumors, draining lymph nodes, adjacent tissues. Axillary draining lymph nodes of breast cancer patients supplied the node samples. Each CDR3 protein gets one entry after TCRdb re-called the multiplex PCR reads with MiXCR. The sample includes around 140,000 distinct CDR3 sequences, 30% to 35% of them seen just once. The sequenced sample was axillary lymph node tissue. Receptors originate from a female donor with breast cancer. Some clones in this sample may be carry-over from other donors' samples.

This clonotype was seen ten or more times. The DNA of the CDR3 is TGCAGTGCTAGCGAAGAACTCAATCAGCCCCAGCATTTT. This gives the protein CSASEELNQPQHF. The chain joins TRBV20-1 to TRBJ1-5; no clear D. This CDR3 is 13 amino acids long. The germline V gene encodes CDR1 DFQATT and CDR2 SNEGSKA (reference sequence). V lost 3 bases to trimming and J lost 3 bases, with 9 bases between them.

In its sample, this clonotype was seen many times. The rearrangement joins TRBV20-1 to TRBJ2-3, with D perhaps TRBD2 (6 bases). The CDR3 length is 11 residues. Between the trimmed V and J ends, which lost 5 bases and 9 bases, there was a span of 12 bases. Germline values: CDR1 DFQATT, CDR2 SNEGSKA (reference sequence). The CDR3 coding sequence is TGCAGTGCTCGGGACTTTTTCACGCAGTATTTT. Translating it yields CSARDFFTQYF.

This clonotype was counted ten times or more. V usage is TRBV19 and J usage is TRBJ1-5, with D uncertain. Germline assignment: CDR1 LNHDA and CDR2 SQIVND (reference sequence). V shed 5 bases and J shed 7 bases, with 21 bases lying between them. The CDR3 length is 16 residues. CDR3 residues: CASSPVRGPAKQPQHF. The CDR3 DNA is TGTGCCAGTAGTCCTGTACGAGGGCCGGCGAAACAGCCCCAGCATTTT. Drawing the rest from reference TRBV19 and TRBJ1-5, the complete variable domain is DGGITQSPKYLFRKEGQNVTLSCEQNLNHDAMYWYRQDPGQGLRLIYYSQIVNDFQKGDIAEGYSVSREKKESFPLTVTSAQKNPTAFYLCASSPVRGPAKQPQHFGDGTRLSIL.

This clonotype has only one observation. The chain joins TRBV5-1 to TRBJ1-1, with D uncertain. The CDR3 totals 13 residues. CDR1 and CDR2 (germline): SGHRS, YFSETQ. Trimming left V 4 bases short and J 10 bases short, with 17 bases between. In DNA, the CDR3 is TGCGCCAGCAGCAACGGGAACGGCGAATCAGCTTTCTTT. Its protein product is CASSNGNGESAFF.